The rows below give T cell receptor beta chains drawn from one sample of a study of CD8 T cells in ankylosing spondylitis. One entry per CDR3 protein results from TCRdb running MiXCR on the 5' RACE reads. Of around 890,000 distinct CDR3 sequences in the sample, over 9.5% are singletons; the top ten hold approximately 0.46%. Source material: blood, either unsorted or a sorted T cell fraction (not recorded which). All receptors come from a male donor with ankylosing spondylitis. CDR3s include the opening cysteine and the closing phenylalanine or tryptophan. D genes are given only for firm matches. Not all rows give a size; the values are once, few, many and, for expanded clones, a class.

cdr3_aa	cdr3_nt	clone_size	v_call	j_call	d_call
CASSQENGQPQHF	TGCGCCAGCAGCCAAGAAAATGGTCAGCCCCAGCATTTT	few	TRBV4-3	TRBJ1-5	.
CASSWPRGQGIGTEAFF	TGCGCCAGCAGCTGGCCCCGGGGACAGGGAATTGGCACTGAAGCTTTCTTT	.	TRBV5-1	TRBJ1-1	TRBD1
CSVEDPPYEQYF	TGCAGCGTTGAAGATCCCCCCTACGAGCAGTACTTC	many	TRBV29-1	TRBJ2-7	.
CSSTGVADTQYF	TGCAGTTCCACTGGGGTGGCAGATACGCAGTATTTT	many	TRBV20-1	TRBJ2-3	.
CASSLKGDRTEAFF	TGCGCCAGCAGCTTGAAAGGGGATCGCACTGAAGCTTTCTTT	many	TRBV5-1	TRBJ1-1	.
CASSLGFEQYF	TGTGCCAGCAGCTTAGGGTTCGAGCAGTACTTC	many	TRBV11-2	TRBJ2-7	.
CASSQSRGSTYEQYF	TGCGCCAGCAGTCAATCAAGAGGATCCACCTACGAGCAGTACTTC	.	TRBV23-1	TRBJ2-7	.
CAISELGQGDNEQFF	TGTGCCATCAGTGAGCTGGGACAGGGGGACAATGAGCAGTTCTTC	many	TRBV10-3	TRBJ2-1	TRBD1
CASSDRTGGIYEQYF	TGCGCCAGCAGCGATAGGACAGGGGGCATCTACGAGCAGTACTTC	.	TRBV5-1	TRBJ2-7	TRBD1
CASSHRKNEQFF	TGTGCCAGCAGCCATAGGAAGAATGAGCAGTTCTTC	few	TRBV11-3	TRBJ2-1	.
CASSLQGVEGYTF	TGTGCCAGCAGCTTACAGGGGGTGGAAGGCTACACCTTC	many	TRBV12-3/TRBV12-4	TRBJ1-2	TRBD1
CSASYTLGEKLFF	TGCAGTGCTAGTTATACGCTTGGTGAAAAACTGTTTTTT	many	TRBV20-1	TRBJ1-4	.
CASSLGQGAKNIQYF	TGTGCCAGCAGTCTAGGACAGGGGGCCAAAAACATTCAGTACTTC	few	TRBV6-2/TRBV6-3	TRBJ2-4	TRBD1
CASALGQAYTGELFF	TGTGCTAGTGCTTTGGGACAGGCATACACCGGGGAGCTGTTTTTT	.	TRBV12-5	TRBJ2-2	TRBD1
CAIRQGETQYF	TGTGCCATCAGACAGGGGGAGACCCAGTACTTC	.	TRBV10-3	TRBJ2-5	TRBD1
CASRPGGADRSYEQYF	TGTGCCAGCAGGCCTGGCGGGGCTGACCGATCCTACGAGCAGTACTTC	few	TRBV25-1	TRBJ2-7	.
CASSLFPPGADTQYF	TGCGCCAGCAGCTTGTTCCCCCCGGGGGCAGATACGCAGTATTTT	few	TRBV5-1	TRBJ2-3	.
CAIRGDRLSYEQYF	TGTGCCATCAGGGGGGACCGGCTCTCCTACGAGCAGTACTTC	.	TRBV10-3	TRBJ2-7	.
CASSQPDSRRRAFF	TGTGCCAGCAGCCAACCCGACTCGAGGAGGAGGGCTTTCTTT	few	TRBV4-2	TRBJ1-1	.
CASSPGWESYEQYF	TGCGCCAGCAGCCCAGGATGGGAGTCATACGAGCAGTACTTC	.	TRBV5-1	TRBJ2-7	.
CASGTWGEQFF	TGTGCCAGCGGGACTTGGGGTGAGCAGTTCTTC	.	TRBV6-2/TRBV6-3	TRBJ2-1	.
CASSEYGTVNTEAFF	TGTGCCAGCAGTGAATATGGGACAGTGAACACTGAAGCTTTCTTT	few	TRBV25-1	TRBJ1-1	TRBD1
CASSLVSTGGTTPLHF	TGCGCCAGCAGCTTGGTATCGACAGGGGGCACGACACCCCTCCACTTT	.	TRBV5-1	TRBJ1-6	TRBD1
CASRQDPGHKTGELFF	TGCGCCAGCAGGCAAGATCCGGGACACAAAACCGGGGAGCTGTTTTTT	.	TRBV5-1	TRBJ2-2	.
CSARDSGAGNTIYF	TGCAGTGCTAGAGATTCAGGGGCTGGAAACACCATATATTTT	many	TRBV20-1	TRBJ1-3	.
CASSSTTGASYEQYF	TGTGCCAGCAGCTCAACAACAGGGGCCTCCTACGAGCAGTACTTC	many	TRBV7-2	TRBJ2-7	TRBD1
CASSHPGSLDNEQFF	TGTGCCAGCAGCCACCCCGGGAGCCTCGACAATGAGCAGTTCTTC	.	TRBV4-2	TRBJ2-1	.
CSARPAKRPVTEAFF	TGCAGTGCTAGGCCAGCGAAGAGGCCCGTCACTGAAGCTTTCTTT	.	TRBV20-1	TRBJ1-1	.
CASSHNRDYNEQFF	TGCGCCAGCAGCCACAACCGAGACTACAATGAGCAGTTCTTC	many	TRBV4-3	TRBJ2-1	.
CSVEQGARGYTF	TGCAGCGTTGAACAGGGGGCGAGGGGCTACACCTTC	many	TRBV29-1	TRBJ1-2	TRBD1
CASSPRGDTGELFF	TGCGCCAGCAGCCCTAGGGGGGACACCGGGGAGCTGTTTTTT	.	TRBV5-1	TRBJ2-2	.
CAISEWTQYNEQFF	TGTGCCATCAGCGAGTGGACACAGTACAATGAGCAGTTCTTC	few	TRBV10-3	TRBJ2-1	.
CASSPWTGGNQPQHF	TGCGCCAGCAGCCCCTGGACAGGGGGCAATCAGCCCCAGCATTTT	.	TRBV5-1	TRBJ1-5	TRBD1
CASSLGTEHIEAFF	TGCGCCAGCAGCCTGGGGACAGAACACATTGAAGCTTTCTTT	.	TRBV5-1	TRBJ1-1	TRBD1
CASSPRSSYNEQFF	TGCGCCAGCAGTCCGCGGAGCTCCTACAATGAGCAGTTCTTC	many	TRBV7-2	TRBJ2-1	.
CSVQGEEGYTF	TGCAGCGTTCAGGGGGAAGAAGGCTACACCTTC	.	TRBV29-1	TRBJ1-2	TRBD1
CASSLAGGAAEAFF	TGTGCCAGCAGCTTGGCCGGGGGTGCGGCTGAAGCTTTCTTT	.	TRBV5-8	TRBJ1-1	.
CASSPSPAGVTGELFF	TGCGCCAGCAGCCCCTCCCCTGCAGGGGTCACCGGGGAGCTGTTTTTT	few	TRBV5-1	TRBJ2-2	.
CASSLRTGVEGYTF	TGTGCCAGCAGCCTGCGGACAGGGGTGGAGGGCTACACCTTC	.	TRBV7-2	TRBJ1-2	TRBD1
CASTEGGALDTQYF	TGTGCCAGCACGGAAGGGGGCGCATTGGATACGCAGTATTTT	few	TRBV25-1	TRBJ2-3	TRBD1
CASRESTRSKYF	TGTGCCAGCAGAGAAAGCACCCGGTCTAAGTACTTC	.	TRBV6-1	TRBJ2-4	.
CASTILAAAYNEQFF	TGTGCCAGCACCATACTAGCGGCGGCCTACAATGAGCAGTTCTTC	.	TRBV12-3/TRBV12-4	TRBJ2-1	TRBD2
CSAAGINYGYTF	TGCAGTGCTGCCGGGATTAACTATGGCTACACCTTC	.	TRBV20-1	TRBJ1-2	.
CASSPSSWSSGWGEQFF	TGTGCCAGCAGTCCTTCATCCTGGTCTAGCGGTTGGGGGGAGCAGTTCTTC	.	TRBV6-4	TRBJ2-1	TRBD2
CAIRPVQGSPLHF	TGTGCCATCAGACCAGTGCAAGGCTCACCCCTCCACTTT	.	TRBV10-3	TRBJ1-6	.
CASSKVPRGHYEQYF	TGTGCCAGCAGTAAAGTCCCGAGGGGTCACTACGAGCAGTACTTC	.	TRBV6-1	TRBJ2-7	.
CASSLVVLSGNQPQHF	TGTGCCAGCAGCTTGGTCGTCCTTTCGGGCAATCAGCCCCAGCATTTT	many	TRBV5-5	TRBJ1-5	.
CASSPGQGRENIQYF	TGCGCCAGCAGCCCCGGACAGGGACGGGAAAACATTCAGTACTTC	.	TRBV5-1	TRBJ2-4	TRBD1
CASSQDNMEGRTDTQYF	TGCGCCAGCAGCCAAGATAACATGGAGGGCCGAACAGATACGCAGTATTTT	.	TRBV4-3	TRBJ2-3	.
CASSVANYGYTF	TGTGCCAGCAGCGTCGCTAACTATGGCTACACCTTC	.	TRBV9	TRBJ1-2	.
CSAPSRGAEAFF	TGCAGTGCTCCTTCCAGGGGCGCTGAAGCTTTCTTT	.	TRBV20-1	TRBJ1-1	.
CSLRTRGPYNEQFF	TGCAGCCTACGGACGAGGGGACCCTACAATGAGCAGTTCTTC	many	TRBV29-1	TRBJ2-1	.
CSENPQGLYEQYF	TGCAGCGAAAACCCACAGGGACTCTACGAGCAGTACTTC	many	TRBV20-1	TRBJ2-7	.
CSARGYSYTDTQYF	TGCAGTGCTAGAGGTTACAGTTACACAGATACGCAGTATTTT	many	TRBV20-1	TRBJ2-3	.
CASSLGVFTDTQYF	TGTGCCAGCAGCTTAGGCGTTTTCACAGATACGCAGTATTTT	many	TRBV7-2	TRBJ2-3	.
CASSFGGENQPQHF	TGTGCCAGCAGTTTTGGCGGGGAAAATCAGCCCCAGCATTTT	many	TRBV12-3/TRBV12-4	TRBJ1-5	.
CASSQGVQGGHYGYTF	TGTGCCAGCAGCCAAGGGGTACAGGGGGGACACTATGGCTACACCTTC	.	TRBV4-2	TRBJ1-2	TRBD1
CAIKPGTGVEPLHF	TGTGCCATCAAGCCAGGGACAGGGGTGGAACCCCTCCACTTT	.	TRBV10-3	TRBJ1-6	TRBD1
CSACPGTGCQPQHF	TGCAGTGCTTGTCCGGGGACAGGGTGTCAGCCCCAGCATTTT	many	TRBV20-1	TRBJ1-5	TRBD1